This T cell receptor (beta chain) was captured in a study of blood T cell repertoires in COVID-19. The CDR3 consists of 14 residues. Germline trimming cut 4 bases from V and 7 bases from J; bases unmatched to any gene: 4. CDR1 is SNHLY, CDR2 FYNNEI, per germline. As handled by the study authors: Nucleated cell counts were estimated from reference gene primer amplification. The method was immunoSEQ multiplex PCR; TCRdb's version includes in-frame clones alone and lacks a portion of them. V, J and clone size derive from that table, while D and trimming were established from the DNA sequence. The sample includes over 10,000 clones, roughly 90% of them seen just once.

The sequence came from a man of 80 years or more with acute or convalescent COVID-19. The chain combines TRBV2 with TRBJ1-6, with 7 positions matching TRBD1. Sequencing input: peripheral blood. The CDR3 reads CASSAGTANSPLHF. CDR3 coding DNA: TGTGCCAGCAGTGCCGGGACAGCAAATTCACCCCTCCACTTT.